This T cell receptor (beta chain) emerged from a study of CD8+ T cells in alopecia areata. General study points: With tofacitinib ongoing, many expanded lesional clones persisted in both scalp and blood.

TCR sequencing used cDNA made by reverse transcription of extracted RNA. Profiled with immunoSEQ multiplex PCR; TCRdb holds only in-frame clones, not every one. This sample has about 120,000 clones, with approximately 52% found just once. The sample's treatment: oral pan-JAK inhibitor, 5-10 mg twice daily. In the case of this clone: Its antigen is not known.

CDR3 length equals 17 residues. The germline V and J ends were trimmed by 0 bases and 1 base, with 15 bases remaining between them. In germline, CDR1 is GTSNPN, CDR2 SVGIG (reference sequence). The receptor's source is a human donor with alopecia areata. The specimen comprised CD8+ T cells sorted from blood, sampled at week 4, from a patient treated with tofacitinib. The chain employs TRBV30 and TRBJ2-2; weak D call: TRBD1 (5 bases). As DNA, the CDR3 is TGTGCCTGGAGTGTCTGGGTGGGGCAGGTGAACACCGGGGAGCTGTTTTTT. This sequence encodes CAWSVWVGQVNTGELFF.